This TCR beta chain derives from a study of cytomegalovirus exposure and HLA in healthy donors. General study findings and limits: 164 TCR beta chains were listed as cytomegalovirus-associated.

Primers included in the PCR were 60 Vbeta and 13 Jbeta primers. Some clones are missing from TCRdb's copy, which holds only in-frame ones; the method was immunoSEQ multiplex PCR. This sample has 200,000 to 250,000 clones, with over 80% found just once. The V gene lost 3 bases and the J gene lost 6 bases, with 24 bases spanning the gap. Per germline, CDR1 LNHDA and CDR2 SQIVND (reference sequence). CDR3 length: 18 amino acids. To note about this clone: The antigen is undetermined.

Sequenced sample: PBMCs. The gene calls are TRBV19 and TRBJ1-5; the D gene is possibly TRBD1 (6 bases). This TCR was recovered from a boy younger than 10 in good health and CMV-seronegative. CDR3 region: CASSIVYLGTRMFQPQHF. CDR3 DNA sequence: TGTGCCAGTAGTATTGTCTATCTGGGGACACGCATGTTTCAGCCCCAGCATTTT.